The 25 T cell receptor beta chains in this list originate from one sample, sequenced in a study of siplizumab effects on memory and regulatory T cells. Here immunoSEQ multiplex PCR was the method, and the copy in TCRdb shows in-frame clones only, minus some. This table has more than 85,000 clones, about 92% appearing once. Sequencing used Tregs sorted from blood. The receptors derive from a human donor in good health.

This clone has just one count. The DNA for the CDR3 is TGCGCCAGCAGCACCGGACAGACTAACTATGGCTACACCTTC. Its translation is CASSTGQTNYGYTF. The chain recombines TRBV5-1 with TRBJ1-2; TRBD1 is a possible D gene (6 bases). This CDR3 is 14 amino acids long. V lost 4 bases and J lost 0, with 10 bases in between. Germline V gene lookup returns CDR1 SGHRS and CDR2 YFSETQ.

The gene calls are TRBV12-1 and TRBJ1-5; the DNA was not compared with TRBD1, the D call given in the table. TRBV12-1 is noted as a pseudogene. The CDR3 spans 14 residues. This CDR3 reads CASSFYRDNQPQHF. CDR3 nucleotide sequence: TGTGCCAGCAGCTTTTACAGGGATAATCAGCCCCAGCATTTT.

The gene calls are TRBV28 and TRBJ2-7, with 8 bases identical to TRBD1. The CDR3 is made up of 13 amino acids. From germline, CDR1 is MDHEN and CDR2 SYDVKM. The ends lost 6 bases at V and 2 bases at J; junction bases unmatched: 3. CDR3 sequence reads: CASSRTGTYEQYF. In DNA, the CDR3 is TGTGCCAGCAGCCGGACAGGGACCTACGAGCAGTACTTC.

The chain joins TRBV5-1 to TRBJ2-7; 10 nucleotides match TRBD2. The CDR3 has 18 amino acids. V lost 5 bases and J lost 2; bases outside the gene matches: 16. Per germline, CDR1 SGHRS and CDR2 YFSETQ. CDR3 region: CASRVRSSGSASPYEQYF. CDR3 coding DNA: TGCGCCAGCAGGGTCCGATCTAGCGGGAGCGCCTCCCCCTACGAGCAGTACTTC.

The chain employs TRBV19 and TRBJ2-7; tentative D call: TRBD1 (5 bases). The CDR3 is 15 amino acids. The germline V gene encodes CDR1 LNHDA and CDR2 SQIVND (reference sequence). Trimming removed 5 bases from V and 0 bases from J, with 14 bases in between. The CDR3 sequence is CASSFFVTASYEQYF. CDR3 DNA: TGTGCCAGTAGTTTCTTTGTGACAGCCTCCTACGAGCAGTACTTC.

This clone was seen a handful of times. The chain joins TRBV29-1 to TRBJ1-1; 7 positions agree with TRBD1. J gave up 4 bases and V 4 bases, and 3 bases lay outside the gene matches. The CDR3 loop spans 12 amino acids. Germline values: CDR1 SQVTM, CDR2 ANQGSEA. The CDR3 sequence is CSVAGGATEAFF. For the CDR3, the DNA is TGCAGCGTTGCAGGGGGGGCCACTGAAGCTTTCTTT.

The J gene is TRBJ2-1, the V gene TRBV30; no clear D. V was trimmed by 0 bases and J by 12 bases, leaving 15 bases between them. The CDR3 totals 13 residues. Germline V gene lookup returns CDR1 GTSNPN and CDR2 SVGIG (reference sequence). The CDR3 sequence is CAWSVRTTLRQFF. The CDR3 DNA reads TGTGCCTGGAGTGTGCGTACGACGTTGAGGCAGTTCTTC.

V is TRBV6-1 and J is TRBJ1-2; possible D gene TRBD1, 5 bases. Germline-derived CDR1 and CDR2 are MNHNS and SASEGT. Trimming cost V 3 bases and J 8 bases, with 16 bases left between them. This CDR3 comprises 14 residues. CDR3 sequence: CASSDRWAGRGYTF. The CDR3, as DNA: TGTGCCAGCAGTGACCGCTGGGCAGGGAGGGGCTACACCTTC.

CDR3 sequence (DNA): TGTGCCAGCAGCTTATATAAGAACACTGAAGCTTTCTTT. Protein product: CASSLYKNTEAFF. This rearrangement joins TRBV7-3 to TRBJ1-1; no reliable D call. CDR3 length: 13 amino acids. Germline V gene sequence: CDR1 SGHTA, CDR2 FQGTGA. Trimming stripped 2 bases from V and 1 base from J, with 5 bases between.

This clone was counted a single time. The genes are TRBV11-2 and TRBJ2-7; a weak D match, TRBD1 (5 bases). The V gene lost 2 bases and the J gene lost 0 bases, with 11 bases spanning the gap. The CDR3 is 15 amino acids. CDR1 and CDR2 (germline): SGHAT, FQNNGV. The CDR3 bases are TGTGCCAGCAGCTTATATATGGGGCCCTCCTACGAGCAGTACTTC. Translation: CASSLYMGPSYEQYF.

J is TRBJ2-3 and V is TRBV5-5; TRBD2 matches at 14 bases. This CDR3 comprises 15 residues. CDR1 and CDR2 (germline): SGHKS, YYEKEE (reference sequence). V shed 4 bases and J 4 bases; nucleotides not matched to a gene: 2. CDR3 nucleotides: TGTGCCAGCAGCCTGGGACTAGCGGGAGCAGATACGCAGTATTTT. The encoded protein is CASSLGLAGADTQYF.

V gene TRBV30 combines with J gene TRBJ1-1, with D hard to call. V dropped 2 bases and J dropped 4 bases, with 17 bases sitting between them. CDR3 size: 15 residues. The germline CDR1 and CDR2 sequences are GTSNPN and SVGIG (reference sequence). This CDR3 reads CAWSPSQSFGTEAFF. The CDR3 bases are TGTGCCTGGAGTCCCTCCCAATCGTTTGGCACTGAAGCTTTCTTT.

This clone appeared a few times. CDR3 residues: CASSFRGSGNQPQHF. DNA for the CDR3: TGTGCCAGCAGTTTCCGGGGTTCGGGCAATCAGCCCCAGCATTTT. The chain employs TRBV28 and TRBJ1-5; D call uncertain. Trimming took 3 bases from V and 2 from J, leaving 11 bases between them. The CDR3 runs 15 residues. Germline-derived CDR1 and CDR2 are MDHEN and SYDVKM. Supplemented by reference TRBV28 and TRBJ1-5, the full variable domain reads DVKVTQSSRYLVKRTGEKVFLECVQDMDHENMFWYRQDPGLGLRLIYFSYDVKMKEKGDIPEGYSVSREKKERFSLILESASTNQTSMYLCASSFRGSGNQPQHFGDGTRLSIL.

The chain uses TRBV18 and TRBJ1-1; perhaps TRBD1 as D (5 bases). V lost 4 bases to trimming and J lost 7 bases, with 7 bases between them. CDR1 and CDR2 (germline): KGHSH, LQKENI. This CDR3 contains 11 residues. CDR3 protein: CASSQQVEAFF. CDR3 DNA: TGTGCCAGCTCACAACAGGTTGAAGCTTTCTTT.

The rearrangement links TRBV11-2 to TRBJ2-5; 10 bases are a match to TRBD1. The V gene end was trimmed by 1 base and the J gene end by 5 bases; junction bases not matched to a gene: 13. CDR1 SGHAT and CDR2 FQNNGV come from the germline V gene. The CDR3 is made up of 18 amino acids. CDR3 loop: CASSLVGGTGAPGETQYF. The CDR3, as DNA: TGTGCCAGCAGCTTAGTGGGAGGGACAGGGGCTCCTGGGGAGACCCAGTACTTC.

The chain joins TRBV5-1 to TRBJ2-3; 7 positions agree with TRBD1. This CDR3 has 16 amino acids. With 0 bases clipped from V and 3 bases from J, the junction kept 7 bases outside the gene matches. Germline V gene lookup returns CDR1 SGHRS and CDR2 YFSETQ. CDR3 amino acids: CASSLGGTVITDTQYF. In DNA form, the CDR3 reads TGCGCCAGCAGCTTGGGGGGGACAGTAATAACAGATACGCAGTATTTT.

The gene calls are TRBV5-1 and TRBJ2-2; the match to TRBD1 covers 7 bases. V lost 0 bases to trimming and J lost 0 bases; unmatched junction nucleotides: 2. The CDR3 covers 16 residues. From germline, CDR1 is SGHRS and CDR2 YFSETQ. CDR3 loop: CASSLAGQSNTGELFF. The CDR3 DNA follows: TGCGCCAGCAGCTTGGCGGGACAGTCGAACACCGGGGAGCTGTTTTTT.

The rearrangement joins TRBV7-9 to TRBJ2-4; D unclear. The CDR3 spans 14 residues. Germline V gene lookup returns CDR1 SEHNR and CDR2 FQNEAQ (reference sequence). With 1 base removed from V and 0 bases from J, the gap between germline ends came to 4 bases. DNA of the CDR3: TGTGCCAGCAGCTTAGGGGTAGCCAAAAACATTCAGTACTTC. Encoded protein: CASSLGVAKNIQYF.

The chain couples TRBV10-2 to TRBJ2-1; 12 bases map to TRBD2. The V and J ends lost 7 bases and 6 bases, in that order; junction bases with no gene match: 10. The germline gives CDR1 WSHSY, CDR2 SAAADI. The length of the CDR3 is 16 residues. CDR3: CASKRTSGIGGNEQFF. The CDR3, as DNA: TGCGCCAGCAAACGGACTAGCGGGATCGGGGGCAATGAGCAGTTCTTC.

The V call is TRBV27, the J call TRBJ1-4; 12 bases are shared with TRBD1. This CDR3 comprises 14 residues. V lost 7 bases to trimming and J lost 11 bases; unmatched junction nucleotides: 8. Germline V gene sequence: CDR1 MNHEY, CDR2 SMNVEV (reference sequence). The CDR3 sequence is CASTGTGGAGKLFF. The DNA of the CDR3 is TGTGCCAGCACGGGGACAGGGGGCGCGGGGAAACTGTTTTTT.

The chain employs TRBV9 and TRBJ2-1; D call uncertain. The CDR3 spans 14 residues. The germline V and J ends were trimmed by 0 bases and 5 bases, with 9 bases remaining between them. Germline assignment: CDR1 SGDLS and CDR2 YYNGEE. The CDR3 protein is CASSVAPADNEQFF. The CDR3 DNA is TGTGCCAGCAGCGTAGCCCCCGCAGACAATGAGCAGTTCTTC. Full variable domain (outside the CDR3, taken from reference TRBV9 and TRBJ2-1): DSGVTQTPKHLITATGQRVTLRCSPRSGDLSVYWYQQSLDQGLQFLIQYYNGEERAKGNILERFSAQQFPDLHSELNLSSLELGDSALYFCASSVAPADNEQFFGPGTRLTVL.

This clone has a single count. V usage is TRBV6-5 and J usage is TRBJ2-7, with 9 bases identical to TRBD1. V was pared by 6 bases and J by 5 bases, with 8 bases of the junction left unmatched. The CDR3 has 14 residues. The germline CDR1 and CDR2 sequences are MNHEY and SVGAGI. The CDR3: CASRPGQGFHEQYF. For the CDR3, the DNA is TGTGCCAGCAGGCCTGGACAGGGGTTCCACGAGCAGTACTTC.

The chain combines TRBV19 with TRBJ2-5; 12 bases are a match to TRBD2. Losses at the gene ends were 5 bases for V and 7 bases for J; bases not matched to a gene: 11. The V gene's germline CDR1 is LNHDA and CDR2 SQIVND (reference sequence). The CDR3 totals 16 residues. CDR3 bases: TGTGCCAGTAGTTCGCGACTAGCGGGAGACTCGGGGACCCAGTACTTC. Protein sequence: CASSSRLAGDSGTQYF.

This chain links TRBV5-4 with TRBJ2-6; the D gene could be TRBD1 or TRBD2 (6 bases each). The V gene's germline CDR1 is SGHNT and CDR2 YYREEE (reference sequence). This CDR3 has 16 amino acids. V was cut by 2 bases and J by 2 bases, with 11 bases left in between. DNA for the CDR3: TGTGCCAGCAGCTTCCCCGGGGGCGCTGGGGCCAACGTCCTGACTTTC. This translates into CASSFPGGAGANVLTF.

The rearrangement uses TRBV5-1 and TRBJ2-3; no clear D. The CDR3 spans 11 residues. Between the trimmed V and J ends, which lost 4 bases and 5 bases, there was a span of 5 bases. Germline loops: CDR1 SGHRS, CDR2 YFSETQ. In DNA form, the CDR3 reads TGCGCCAGCAGCGGGATAGATACGCAGTATTTT. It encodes CASSGIDTQYF. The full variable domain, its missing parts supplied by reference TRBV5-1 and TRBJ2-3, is KAGVTQTPRYLIKTRGQQVTLSCSPISGHRSVSWYQQTPGQGLQFLFEYFSETQRNKGNFPGRFSGRQFSNSRSEMNVSTLELGDSALYLCASSGIDTQYFGPGTRLTVL.